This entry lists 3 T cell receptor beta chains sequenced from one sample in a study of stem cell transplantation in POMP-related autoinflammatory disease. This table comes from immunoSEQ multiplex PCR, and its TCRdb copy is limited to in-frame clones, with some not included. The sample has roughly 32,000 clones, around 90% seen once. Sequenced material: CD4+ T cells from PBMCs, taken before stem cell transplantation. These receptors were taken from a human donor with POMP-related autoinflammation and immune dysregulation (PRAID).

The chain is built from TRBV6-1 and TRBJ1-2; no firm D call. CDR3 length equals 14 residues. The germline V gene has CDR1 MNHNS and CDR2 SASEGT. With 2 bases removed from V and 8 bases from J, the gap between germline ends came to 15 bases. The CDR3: CASSESGGLLGYTF. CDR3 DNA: TGTGCCAGCAGTGAAAGTGGAGGCCTCTTGGGCTACACCTTC.

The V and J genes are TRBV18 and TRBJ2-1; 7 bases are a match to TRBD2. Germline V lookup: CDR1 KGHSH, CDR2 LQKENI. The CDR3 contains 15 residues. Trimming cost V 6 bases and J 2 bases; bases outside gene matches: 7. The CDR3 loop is CASSPLGGAYNEQFF. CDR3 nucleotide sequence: TGTGCCAGCTCCCCCCTGGGGGGGGCCTACAATGAGCAGTTCTTC.

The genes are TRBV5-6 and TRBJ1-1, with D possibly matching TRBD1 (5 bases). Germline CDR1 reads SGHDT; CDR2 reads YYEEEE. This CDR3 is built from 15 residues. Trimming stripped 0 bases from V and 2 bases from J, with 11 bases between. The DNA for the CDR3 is TGTGCCAGCAGCTTGGCCGGGGGACTCAACACTGAAGCTTTCTTT. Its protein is CASSLAGGLNTEAFF.